The 5 T cell receptor beta chains listed next were all sequenced from one sample in a study of tumor-infiltrating lymphocytes in localized non-small cell lung cancer. The repertoire was sequenced with immunoSEQ multiplex PCR; TCRdb's copy has only in-frame clones and lacks some. The data contain about 16,000 clones, under 85% of them singletons. Sequencing was performed on lung tumor tissue. These receptors all come from a human donor with non-small cell lung cancer.

The chain uses TRBV7-2 and TRBJ1-2, with 8 bases lining up with TRBD1. Germline-derived CDR1 and CDR2 are SGHTA and FQGNSA. V trimming: 1 base; J trimming: 7 bases; junction bases outside the gene matches: 5. The CDR3 is 14 amino acids. The CDR3 DNA is TGTGCCAGCAGCTTAGGGGGACAGGTCCTTGGCTACACCTTC. Amino acids: CASSLGGQVLGYTF.

V usage is TRBV5-1 and J usage is TRBJ1-3; D unresolved. The CDR3 has 14 residues. Trimming cost V 3 bases and J 0 bases, with 7 bases left between them. CDR1 and CDR2 from the germline V gene are SGHRS and YFSETQ. The CDR3 DNA reads as TGCGCCAGCAGCTCCGATAACTCTGGAAACACCATATATTTT. This gives the protein CASSSDNSGNTIYF.

This chain links TRBV10-3 with TRBJ1-5; D is perhaps TRBD1 (6 bases). Germline-derived CDR1 and CDR2 are ENHRY and SYGVKD. The CDR3 consists of 16 residues. V was shortened by 3 bases and J by 3 bases, with 15 bases between the two germline ends. DNA of the CDR3: TGTGCCATCAGTGAAGGTCCAGGGGCGAACAATCAGCCCCAGCATTTT. Translated, it gives CAISEGPGANNQPQHF.

The gene calls are TRBV5-6 and TRBJ2-3, with 11 bases that match TRBD1. V was pared by 0 bases and J by 4 bases, with 4 bases of the junction left unmatched. Germline CDR1 SGHDT, CDR2 YYEEEE. This CDR3 region has 16 residues. CDR3 coding DNA: TGTGCCAGCAGCTTGGGGCGGGGACAGGGGGCAGATACGCAGTATTTT. Residues: CASSLGRGQGADTQYF.

The chain has TRBV5-4 and TRBJ2-2, with D maybe TRBD2 (5 bases). CDR1 SGHNT and CDR2 YYREEE come from the germline V gene (reference sequence). The germline V and J ends were trimmed by 0 bases and 3 bases, with 6 bases remaining between them. The CDR3 is made up of 14 amino acids. The CDR3 sequence: CASSLEADTGELFF. CDR3 nucleotides: TGTGCCAGCAGCTTGGAAGCGGACACCGGGGAGCTGTTTTTT.